This TCR beta chain was documented in a study of blood T cell repertoires in COVID-19. Across the whole study: Donors in the United States, Italy and Spain gave samples during acute or convalescent COVID-19.

About this clone itself: The identical CDR3 is also encoded by other nucleotide sequences in the sample.

The CDR3 has 14 amino acids. The germline gives CDR1 LGHDT, CDR2 YNNKEL (reference sequence). Trimming stripped 2 bases from V and 2 bases from J, with 6 bases between. The table came from immunoSEQ multiplex PCR; TCRdb's copy has only in-frame clones and leaves some out. The sample shows some 200,000 clones, 80% to 90% of them seen only once. The specimen sequenced was peripheral blood. The rearrangement uses TRBV3-1 (or the pseudogene TRBV3-2) and TRBJ1-4; tentative D call: TRBD1 (6 bases). The TCR sequence derives from a man in his fifties or sixties who had recovered from COVID-19. The CDR3 DNA reads as TGTGCCAGCAGCCAAAGGGGGACTAATGAAAAACTGTTTTTT. Protein: CASSQRGTNEKLFF.